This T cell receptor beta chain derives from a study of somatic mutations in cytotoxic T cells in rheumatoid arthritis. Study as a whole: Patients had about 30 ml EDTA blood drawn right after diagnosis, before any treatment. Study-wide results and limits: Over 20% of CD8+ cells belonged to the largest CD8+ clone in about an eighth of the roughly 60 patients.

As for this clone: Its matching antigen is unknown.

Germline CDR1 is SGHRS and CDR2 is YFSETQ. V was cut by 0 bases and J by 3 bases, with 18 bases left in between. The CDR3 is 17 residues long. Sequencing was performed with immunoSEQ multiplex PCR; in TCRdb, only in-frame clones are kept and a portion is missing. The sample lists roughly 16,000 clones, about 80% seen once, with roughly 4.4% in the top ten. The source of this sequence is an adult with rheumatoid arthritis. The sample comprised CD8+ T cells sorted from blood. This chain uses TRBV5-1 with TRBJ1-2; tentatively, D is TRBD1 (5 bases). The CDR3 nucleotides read TGCGCCAGCAGCTTGGAGGGCAGGGTCCCCCTCGACTATGGCTACACCTTC. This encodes CASSLEGRVPLDYGYTF.